These 28 T cell receptor beta chains originate from one sample sequenced in a study of blood T cell repertoires in COVID-19. TCRdb's table, derived via immunoSEQ multiplex PCR, lists solely in-frame clones and lacks some. Of under 25,000 clones listed, 86% are singletons. Sequenced: peripheral blood. All receptors come from a woman older than 75 with acute or convalescent COVID-19.

The chain recombines TRBV5-1 with TRBJ1-1, with a possible D match to TRBD1 (6 bases). CDR1 and CDR2 (germline): SGHRS, YFSETQ. Between the trimmed V and J ends, which lost 0 bases and 7 bases, there was a span of 13 bases. The CDR3 contains 14 residues. Here the CDR3 reads CASSLVDSMDEAFF. As DNA, the CDR3 is TGCGCCAGCAGCTTGGTGGACAGTATGGATGAAGCTTTCTTT.

The chain links TRBV6-6 to TRBJ2-3; 8 bases line up with TRBD1. V was clipped by 5 bases and J by 1 base; unmatched bases: 8. Germline lookup yields CDR1 MNHNY and CDR2 SVGAGI (reference sequence). The CDR3 contains 16 residues. Here the CDR3 reads CASSRLPGQGTDTQYF. CDR3 DNA sequence: TGTGCCAGCAGTCGCCTGCCGGGACAGGGCACAGATACGCAGTATTTT.

The rearrangement uses TRBV30 and TRBJ1-1; D gene uncertain. This CDR3 has 12 residues. V was trimmed by 3 bases and J by 0 bases, leaving 5 bases between them. Per germline, CDR1 GTSNPN and CDR2 SVGIG (reference sequence). CDR3 residues: CAWSNMNTEAFF. For the CDR3, the DNA is TGTGCCTGGAGCAACATGAACACTGAAGCTTTCTTT.

This sequence joins TRBV19 and TRBJ1-2; D perhaps matches TRBD1 (5 bases). Germline loops: CDR1 LNHDA, CDR2 SQIVND (reference sequence). The CDR3 spans 11 residues. Trimming removed 7 bases from V and 8 bases from J, with 11 bases in between. This CDR3 is CASMRDRGYTF. For the CDR3, the DNA is TGTGCCAGTATGCGAGACAGAGGCTACACCTTC. Full variable domain (outside the CDR3, taken from reference TRBV19 and TRBJ1-2): DGGITQSPKYLFRKEGQNVTLSCEQNLNHDAMYWYRQDPGQGLRLIYYSQIVNDFQKGDIAEGYSVSREKKESFPLTVTSAQKNPTAFYLCASMRDRGYTFGSGTRLTVV.

The V call is TRBV19, the J call TRBJ2-4; 9 bases line up with TRBD2. The CDR3 contains 14 residues. The junction had 6 bases not matched to a gene; V was cut back by 6 bases and J by 6 bases. Germline CDR1 LNHDA, CDR2 SQIVND (reference sequence). CDR3 sequence (DNA): TGTGCCAGTAGGGGCGGGAGGGCCGGAAACATTCAGTACTTC. Its translation: CASRGGRAGNIQYF.

This sequence joins TRBV7-2 and TRBJ1-2, with D possibly being TRBD1 (5 bases). There are 14 residues in the CDR3. Between the trimmed V and J ends, which lost 5 bases and 8 bases, there was a span of 18 bases. The germline gives CDR1 SGHTA, CDR2 FQGNSA. As DNA, the CDR3 is TGTGCCAGCAGCCCAAGACGGGGGTGGGAAGGCTACACCTTC. Its protein product is CASSPRRGWEGYTF.

This clone has only one observation. CDR3 DNA sequence: TGTGCCAGCAGCCCGGGGGGACTTTTCACAGATACGCAGTATTTT. The encoded protein is CASSPGGLFTDTQYF. The chain uses TRBV5-4 and TRBJ2-3; the match to TRBD2 covers 7 bases. There are 15 residues in the CDR3. Trimming removed 4 bases from V and 2 bases from J; junction bases left unmatched: 7. The germline gives CDR1 SGHNT, CDR2 YYREEE (reference sequence).

The chain uses TRBV15 and TRBJ1-4, with D hard to call. Trimming took 11 bases from V and 11 from J, leaving 21 bases between them. Per germline, CDR1 LNHNV and CDR2 YYDKDF (reference sequence). The CDR3 covers 13 residues. Here the CDR3 DNA reads TGTGCCGCCGCCCAGCGGGAAGCGAGGAAACTGTTTTTT. Protein product: CAAAQREARKLFF.

This clone is a singleton in its sample. The V and J genes are TRBV19 and TRBJ2-4; D call uncertain. Germline V lookup: CDR1 LNHDA, CDR2 SQIVND (reference sequence). Between the trimmed V and J ends, which lost 5 bases and 7 bases, there was a span of 15 bases. The CDR3 covers 14 residues. In DNA form, the CDR3 reads TGTGCCAGTAGTGCTGGCCCCCCGAGGAACATTCAGTACTTC. It encodes CASSAGPPRNIQYF.

The V gene is TRBV2, the J gene TRBJ2-1; 7 positions match TRBD2. CDR1 is SNHLY and CDR2 is FYNNEI in the germline V gene. This CDR3 contains 15 residues. J gave up 7 bases and V 7 bases, and 13 bases lay outside the gene matches. This CDR3 reads CASTLKASAGNEQFF. CDR3 nucleotides: TGTGCCAGCACCCTGAAGGCCTCAGCGGGAAATGAGCAGTTCTTC. The whole variable domain, filled in from reference TRBV2 and TRBJ2-1, reads EPEVTQTPSHQVTQMGQEVILRCVPISNHLYFYWYRQILGQKVEFLVSFYNNEISEKSEIFDDQFSVERPDGSNFTLKIRSTKLEDSAMYFCASTLKASAGNEQFFGPGTRLTVL.

This clone showed up just once. V gene TRBV20-1 combines with J gene TRBJ1-3; D gene unclear. The CDR3 sequence is 15 residues long. Germline V gene data show CDR1 as DFQATT and CDR2 as SNEGSKA (reference sequence). Trimming stripped 3 bases from V and 0 bases from J, with 12 bases between. CDR3 in DNA: TGCAGTGCTAGTGACTTGAGGGACTCTGGAAACACCATATATTTT. Protein product: CSASDLRDSGNTIYF.

V is TRBV12-3 or TRBV12-4 and J is TRBJ1-2; D unclear. The CDR3 has 13 amino acids. V shed 6 bases and J shed 3 bases, with 11 bases lying between them. Here the CDR3 DNA reads TGTGCCAGCAGGGGAGGGCTCGACTATGGCTACACCTTC. The encoded protein is CASRGGLDYGYTF.

The V and J genes are TRBV6-2 or TRBV6-3 and TRBJ2-7; D may be TRBD2 (6 bases). Per the germline V gene, CDR1 is MNHEY and CDR2 is SVGEGT. This CDR3 region has 14 residues. The V end was cut by 5 bases, the J end by 4 bases, with 15 bases between. The CDR3: CASSTPGLSYEQYF. The CDR3 region has the DNA TGTGCCAGCAGTACACCGGGACTGAGTTACGAGCAGTACTTC.

The V call is TRBV5-4, the J call TRBJ2-5, with TRBD1 identical over 10 bases. Germline CDR1 and CDR2: SGHNT and YYREEE (reference sequence). V lost 2 bases, J lost 7 bases, and 8 bases stayed unmatched. The CDR3 is made up of 15 amino acids. The CDR3 sequence: CASSLGDRGHGTQYF. The CDR3 nucleotides read TGTGCCAGCAGCTTAGGAGACAGGGGGCACGGGACCCAGTACTTC. Full variable domain (outside the CDR3, taken from reference TRBV5-4 and TRBJ2-5): ETGVTQSPTHLIKTRGQQVTLRCSSQSGHNTVSWYQQALGQGPQFIFQYYREEENGRGNFPPRFSGLQFPNYSSELNVNALELDDSALYLCASSLGDRGHGTQYFGPGTRLLVL.

The V and J genes are TRBV18 and TRBJ2-7; D ambiguous. From germline, CDR1 is KGHSH and CDR2 LQKENI. CDR3 length: 13 residues. The ends were cut back, 3 bases at V and 6 bases at J, with 12 bases in the middle. CDR3 sequence reads: CASSPSLQSEQYF. DNA of the CDR3: TGTGCCAGCTCACCCTCCCTCCAGTCCGAGCAGTACTTC. The whole variable domain, filled in from reference TRBV18 and TRBJ2-7, reads NAGVMQNPRHLVRRRGQEARLRCSPMKGHSHVYWYRQLPEEGLKFMVYLQKENIIDESGMPKERFSAEFPKEGPSILRIQQVVRGDSAAYFCASSPSLQSEQYFGPGTRLTVT.

The rearrangement joins TRBV7-8 to TRBJ1-1; 8 bases line up with TRBD1. The CDR3 totals 15 residues. Germline CDR1 and CDR2: SGHVS and FQNEAQ. The trim removed 5 bases at V and 1 base at J, leaving 6 bases unmatched. DNA of the CDR3: TGTGCCAGCAGCACCACGACAGGGGCGAACACTGAAGCTTTCTTT. It encodes CASSTTTGANTEAFF.

The chain joins TRBV2 to TRBJ2-7; 8 positions agree with TRBD1. With 6 bases clipped from V and 0 bases from J, the junction kept 10 bases outside the gene matches. The germline V gene has CDR1 SNHLY and CDR2 FYNNEI. This CDR3 is built from 16 residues. The CDR3 sequence is CASREARQGFSYEQYF. The CDR3 nucleotides read TGTGCCAGCAGGGAGGCCCGACAGGGGTTCTCCTACGAGCAGTACTTC.

The sample holds a few counts of this clone. Sequence at one end of the junction differs from germline and may be a read error. This sequence joins TRBV23-1 and TRBJ2-6, with 8 bases identical to TRBD2. TRBV23-1 is identified as an open reading frame with a role that is uncertain. The CDR3 consists of 16 residues. CDR3 nucleotide sequence: TGCGCCAGCAGTAAATCGGGGGGGCCTGGGGCCAACGTCCTGACTTTC. Amino acids: CASSKSGGPGANVLTF.

The chain recombines TRBV6-5 with TRBJ2-7, with 12 bases fitting TRBD2. Germline-derived CDR1 and CDR2 are MNHEY and SVGAGI. V was pared by 8 bases and J by 9 bases, with 14 bases of the junction left unmatched. The CDR3 runs 15 residues. The CDR3 loop reads CASSSGASGGVRQYF. In DNA, the CDR3 is TGTGCCAGCTCCTCCGGGGCTAGCGGGGGGGTACGGCAGTACTTC.

This chain joins TRBV27 and TRBJ2-7; 7 bases line up with TRBD2. V lost 4 bases and J lost 0; bases outside the gene matches: 6. This CDR3 spans 15 amino acids. Looked up from germline, CDR1 is MNHEY and CDR2 is SMNVEV (reference sequence). DNA for the CDR3: TGTGCCAGCAGTTGGGGCGGGAGAAGCTCCTACGAGCAGTACTTC. It specifies CASSWGGRSSYEQYF.

This clone came up once. The CDR3, as DNA: TGTGCCAGCAGGACAGGGGTTGGGAACACTGAAGCTTTCTTT. Translating it yields CASRTGVGNTEAFF. The chain employs TRBV6-5 and TRBJ1-1, with 8 bases that match TRBD1. V shed 6 bases, J shed 1 base, and the junction held 4 bases outside the gene matches. This CDR3 region has 14 residues. CDR1 and CDR2 (germline): MNHEY, SVGAGI.

This clone was recorded only once. The J gene is TRBJ1-1, the V gene TRBV5-1; 9 bases match TRBD1. The CDR3 length is 14 residues. The germline gives CDR1 SGHRS, CDR2 YFSETQ. J was trimmed by 8 bases and V by 5 bases; bases with no gene match: 10. CDR3 residues: CASRLSTGGDEAFF. In nucleotides, the CDR3 is TGCGCCAGCAGACTGAGCACAGGGGGCGACGAAGCTTTCTTT.

V is TRBV7-6 and J is TRBJ2-2; possibly TRBD1 for D (7 bases). The germline CDR1 and CDR2 sequences are SGHVS and FNYEAQ. V was clipped by 5 bases and J by 7 bases, with 20 bases between them. CDR3 length equals 16 residues. The CDR3 nucleotides are TGTGCCAGCAGCGCCCAGGGGGGCGGAGTAGGCGGGGAGCTGTTTTTT. This sequence encodes CASSAQGGGVGGELFF. The whole variable domain, remainder taken from reference TRBV7-6 and TRBJ2-2, is GAGVSQSPRYKVTKRGQDVALRCDPISGHVSLYWYRQALGQGPEFLTYFNYEAQQDKSGLPNDRFSAERPEGSISTLTIQRTEQRDSAMYRCASSAQGGGVGGELFFGEGSRLTVL.

The V gene is TRBV7-2, the J gene TRBJ2-1, with D perhaps matching TRBD2 (6 bases). With 0 bases removed from V and 6 bases from J, the gap between germline ends came to 12 bases. There are 15 residues in the CDR3. CDR1 SGHTA and CDR2 FQGNSA come from the germline V gene. The CDR3 DNA reads as TGTGCCAGCAGCTTAGCGCGGGGACTTTCCAATGAGCAGTTCTTC. It yields the protein CASSLARGLSNEQFF.

This clone was found once. The J gene is TRBJ1-4, the V gene TRBV7-9, with no clear D. Trimming took off 7 bases at V and 3 bases at J, with 9 bases between the two ends. Germline V lookup: CDR1 SEHNR, CDR2 FQNEAQ (reference sequence). The CDR3 is 13 residues long. The CDR3 loop is CASTPSANEKLFF. The CDR3 DNA reads as TGTGCCAGCACCCCGTCGGCTAATGAAAAACTGTTTTTT. Together with reference TRBV7-9 and TRBJ1-4, the CDR3 gives the full variable domain: DTGVSQNPRHKITKRGQNVTFRCDPISEHNRLYWYRQTLGQGPEFLTYFQNEAQLEKSRLLSDRFSAERPKGSFSTLEIQRTEQGDSAMYLCASTPSANEKLFFGSGTQLSVL.

The chain has TRBV7-2 and TRBJ2-2; no definite D call. CDR1 is SGHTA, CDR2 FQGNSA, per germline. The CDR3 contains 13 residues. The germline V and J ends were trimmed by 9 bases and 6 bases, with 14 bases remaining between them. The CDR3 here is CASVLYYPGELFF. In nucleotides, the CDR3 is TGTGCCAGTGTACTATACTACCCCGGGGAGCTGTTTTTT.

This clone was observed once. This rearrangement joins TRBV11-3 to TRBJ2-1, with 7 bases lining up with TRBD2. The CDR3 runs 14 residues. Trimming at V came to 5 bases and at J to 1 base, leaving 2 bases not matched to a gene. Germline V CDR1 and CDR2: SGHNT, YENEEA. The CDR3 sequence is CASSQGGSYNEQFF. CDR3 nucleotide sequence: TGTGCCAGCAGCCAGGGAGGGTCCTACAATGAGCAGTTCTTC.

The chain recombines TRBV6-5 with TRBJ1-2, with 7 nucleotides matching TRBD1. This CDR3 is 13 amino acids long. Losses at the gene ends were 5 bases for V and 8 bases for J; bases not matched to a gene: 8. Germline loops: CDR1 MNHEY, CDR2 SVGAGI. The CDR3 region is CASSKPTGDGYTF. CDR3 DNA sequence: TGTGCCAGCAGTAAGCCCACAGGGGACGGCTACACCTTC.